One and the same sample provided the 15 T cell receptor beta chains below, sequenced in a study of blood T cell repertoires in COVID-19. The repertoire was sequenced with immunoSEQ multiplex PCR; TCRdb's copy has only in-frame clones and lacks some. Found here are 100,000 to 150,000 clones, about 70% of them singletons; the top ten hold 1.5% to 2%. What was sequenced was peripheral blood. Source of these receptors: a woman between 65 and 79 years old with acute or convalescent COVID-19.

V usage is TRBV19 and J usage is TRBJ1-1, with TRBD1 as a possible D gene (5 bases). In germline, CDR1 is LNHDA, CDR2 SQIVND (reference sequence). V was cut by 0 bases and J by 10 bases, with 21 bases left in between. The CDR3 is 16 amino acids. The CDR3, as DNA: TGTGCCAGTAGTATAGACGGCTCAGGGTTTTCCGGGGGAGCTTTCTTT. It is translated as CASSIDGSGFSGGAFF.

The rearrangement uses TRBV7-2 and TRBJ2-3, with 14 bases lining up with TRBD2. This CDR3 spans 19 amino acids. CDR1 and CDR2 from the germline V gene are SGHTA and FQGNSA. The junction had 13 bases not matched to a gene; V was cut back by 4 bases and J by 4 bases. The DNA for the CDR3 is TGTGCCAGCAGCTCCCAGCCGGGACTAGCGGGAGTCGGGGCAGATACGCAGTATTTT. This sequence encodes CASSSQPGLAGVGADTQYF.

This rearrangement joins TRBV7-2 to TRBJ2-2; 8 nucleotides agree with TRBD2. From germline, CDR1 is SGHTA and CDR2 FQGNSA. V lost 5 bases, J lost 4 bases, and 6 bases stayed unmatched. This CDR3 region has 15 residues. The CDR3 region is CASSPAREGTGELFF. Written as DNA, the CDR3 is TGTGCCAGCAGCCCGGCCCGGGAGGGCACCGGGGAGCTGTTTTTT. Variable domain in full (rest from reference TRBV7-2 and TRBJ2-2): GAGVSQSPSNKVTEKGKDVELRCDPISGHTALYWYRQSLGQGLEFLIYFQGNSAPDKSGLPSDRFSAERTGGSVSTLTIQRTQQEDSAVYLCASSPAREGTGELFFGEGSRLTVL.

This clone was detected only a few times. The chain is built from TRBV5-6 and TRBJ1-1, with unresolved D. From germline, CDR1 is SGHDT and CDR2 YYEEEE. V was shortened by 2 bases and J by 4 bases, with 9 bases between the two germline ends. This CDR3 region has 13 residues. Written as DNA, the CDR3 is TGTGCCAGCAGCTTTGTCACGGGCACTGAAGCTTTCTTT. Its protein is CASSFVTGTEAFF.

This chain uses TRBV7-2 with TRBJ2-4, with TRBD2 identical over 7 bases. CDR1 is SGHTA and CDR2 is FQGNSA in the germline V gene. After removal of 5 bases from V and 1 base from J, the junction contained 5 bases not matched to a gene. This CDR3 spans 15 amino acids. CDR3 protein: CASSPGGGAKNIQYF. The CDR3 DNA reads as TGTGCCAGCAGCCCGGGGGGTGGGGCCAAAAACATTCAGTACTTC.

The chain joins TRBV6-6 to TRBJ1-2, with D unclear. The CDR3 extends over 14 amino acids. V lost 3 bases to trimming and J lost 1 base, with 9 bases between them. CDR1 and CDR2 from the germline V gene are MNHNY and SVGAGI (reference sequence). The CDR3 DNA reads TGTGCCAGCAGTTATGGAGGTTTTAACTATGGCTACACCTTC. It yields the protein CASSYGGFNYGYTF.

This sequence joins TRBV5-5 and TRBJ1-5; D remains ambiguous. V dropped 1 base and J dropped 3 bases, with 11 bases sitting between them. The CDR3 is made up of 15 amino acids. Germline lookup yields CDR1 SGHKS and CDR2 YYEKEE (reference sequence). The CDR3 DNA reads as TGTGCCAGCAGCTTGAGTGGTCAGAACAATCAGCCCCAGCATTTT. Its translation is CASSLSGQNNQPQHF.

This CDR3 reads CARRLPGTRSYEQYF. As DNA, the CDR3 is TGTGCCAGAAGACTACCCGGGACTAGGTCCTACGAGCAGTACTTC. V is TRBV5-3 and J is TRBJ2-7; 8 positions match TRBD2. TRBV5-3 is known as an ORF, though its function is uncertain. The length of the CDR3 is 15 residues. The V and J ends lost 5 bases and 1 base, in that order; junction bases with no gene match: 8.

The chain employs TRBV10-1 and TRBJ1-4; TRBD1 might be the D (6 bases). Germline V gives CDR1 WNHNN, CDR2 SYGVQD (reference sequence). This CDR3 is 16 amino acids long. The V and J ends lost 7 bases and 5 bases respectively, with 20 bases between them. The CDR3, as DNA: TGCGCCAGCATCCCACCCACAGGGTTAGAGAATGAAAAACTGTTTTTT. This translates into CASIPPTGLENEKLFF.

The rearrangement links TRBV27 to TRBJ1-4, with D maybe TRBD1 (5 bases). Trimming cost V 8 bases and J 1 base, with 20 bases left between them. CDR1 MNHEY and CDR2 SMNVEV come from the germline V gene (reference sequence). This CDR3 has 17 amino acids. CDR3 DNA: TGTGCCAGCGGGTTCCCAAGGGGCCTCGGAACTAATGAAAAACTGTTTTTT. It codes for CASGFPRGLGTNEKLFF.

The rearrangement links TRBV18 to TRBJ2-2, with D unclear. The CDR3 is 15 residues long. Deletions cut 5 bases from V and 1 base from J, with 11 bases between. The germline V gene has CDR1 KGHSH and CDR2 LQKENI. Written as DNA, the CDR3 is TGTGCCAGCTCAGAGCTTAACAGGAACACCGGGGAGCTGTTTTTT. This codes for CASSELNRNTGELFF. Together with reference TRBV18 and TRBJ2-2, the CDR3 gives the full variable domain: NAGVMQNPRHLVRRRGQEARLRCSPMKGHSHVYWYRQLPEEGLKFMVYLQKENIIDESGMPKERFSAEFPKEGPSILRIQQVVRGDSAAYFCASSELNRNTGELFFGEGSRLTVL.

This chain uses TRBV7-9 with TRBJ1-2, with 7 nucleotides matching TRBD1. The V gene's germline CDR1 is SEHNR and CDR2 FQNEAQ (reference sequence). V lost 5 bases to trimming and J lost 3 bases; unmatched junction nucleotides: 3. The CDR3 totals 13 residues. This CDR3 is CASSKTGHYGYTF. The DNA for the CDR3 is TGTGCCAGCAGCAAGACAGGGCACTATGGCTACACCTTC.

The CDR3 nucleotides read TGTGCCAGCTCCCAGGGGAGACAAAGGGCGCGGGAGACCCAGTACTTC. Translating it yields CASSQGRQRARETQYF. The chain joins TRBV18 to TRBJ2-5, with a possible D match to TRBD1 (6 bases). Trimming removed 6 bases at V and 5 bases at J, with 22 bases between. Germline CDR1 KGHSH, CDR2 LQKENI. CDR3 length: 16 amino acids.

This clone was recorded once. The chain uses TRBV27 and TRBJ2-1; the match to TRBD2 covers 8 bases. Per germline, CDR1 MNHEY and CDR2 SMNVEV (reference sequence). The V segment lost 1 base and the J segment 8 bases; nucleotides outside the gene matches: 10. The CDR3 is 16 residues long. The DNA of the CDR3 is TGTGCCAGCAGTTTATTATCGGGGGGGCGGCGTGATGAGCAGTTCTTC. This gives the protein CASSLLSGGRRDEQFF.

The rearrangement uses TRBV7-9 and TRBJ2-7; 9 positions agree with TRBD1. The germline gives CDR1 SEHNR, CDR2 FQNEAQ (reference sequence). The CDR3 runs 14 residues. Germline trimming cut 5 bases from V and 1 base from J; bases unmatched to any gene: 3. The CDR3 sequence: CASSPGTGSYEQYF. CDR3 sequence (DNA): TGTGCCAGCAGCCCGGGGACAGGGTCCTACGAGCAGTACTTC.